This T cell receptor beta chain was retrieved from a study of cytomegalovirus exposure and HLA in healthy donors. J was trimmed by 4 bases and V by 5 bases; bases with no gene match: 4. The CDR3 has 15 residues. Germline loops: CDR1 SNHLY, CDR2 FYNNEI. Study-wide points: A later analysis linked a missense variant in DCLRE1C to the trimming of TCR beta V and J genes.

It was with 60 Vbeta and 13 Jbeta primers that the PCR ran. Assay used: immunoSEQ multiplex PCR; TCRdb lists only in-frame clones, some missing. The sample shows 60,000 to 75,000 clones, and about 1.8% sits with its ten largest clones. In the case of this clone: Antigen: not known.

The clonotype originates from a woman aged 25 to 39 in good health and CMV-seronegative. What was sequenced was PBMCs. The chain uses TRBV2 and TRBJ2-2, with 10 bases that match TRBD2. The CDR3 reads CASSITSGTTGELFF. DNA for the CDR3: TGTGCCAGCAGTATTACTAGCGGGACCACCGGGGAGCTGTTTTTT.